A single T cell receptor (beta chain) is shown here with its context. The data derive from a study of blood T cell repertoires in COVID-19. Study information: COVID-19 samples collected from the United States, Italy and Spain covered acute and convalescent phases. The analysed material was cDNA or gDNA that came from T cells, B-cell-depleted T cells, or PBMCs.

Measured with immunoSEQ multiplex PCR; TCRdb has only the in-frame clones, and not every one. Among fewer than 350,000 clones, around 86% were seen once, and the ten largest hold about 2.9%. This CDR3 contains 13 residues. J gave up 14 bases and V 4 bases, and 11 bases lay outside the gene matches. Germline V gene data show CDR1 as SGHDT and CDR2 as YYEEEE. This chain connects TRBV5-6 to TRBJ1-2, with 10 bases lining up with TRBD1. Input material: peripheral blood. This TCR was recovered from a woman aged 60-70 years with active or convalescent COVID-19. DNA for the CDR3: TGTGCCAGCAGCCCGGGGGACAGGGGTTTGGGTACCTTC. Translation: CASSPGDRGLGTF. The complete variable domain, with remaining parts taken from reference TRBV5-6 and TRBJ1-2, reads DAGVTQSPTHLIKTRGQQVTLRCSPKSGHDTVSWYQQALGQGPQFIFQYYEEEERQRGNFPDRFSGHQFPNYSSELNVNALLLGDSALYLCASSPGDRGLGTFGSGTRLTVV.